This T cell receptor beta chain was recovered during a study of T cell responses to AZD1222 COVID-19 vaccine. General study results and limits: Seropositive at baseline were only a handful of AZD1222 recipients.

The count of this clone is one. The antigen is unknown. The CDR3 is 15 residues long. V lost 0 bases and J 5 bases, leaving 14 bases between the germline ends. Germline-derived CDR1 and CDR2 are SGDLS and YYNGEE. TCRdb keeps only in-frame clones here, not all; method: immunoSEQ multiplex PCR. The data show fewer than 200,000 clones, just over 90% seen once. The V gene is TRBV9, the J gene TRBJ1-2; D is unclear. This clonotype was obtained from an adult in good health. Sample: peripheral blood, taken on day 0 of AZD1222 vaccination. This chain's CDR3 is CASSVAAPAGYGYTF. The DNA of the CDR3 is TGTGCCAGCAGCGTAGCGGCGCCAGCGGGGTATGGCTACACCTTC. Full variable domain (remainder filled in from reference TRBV9 and TRBJ1-2): DSGVTQTPKHLITATGQRVTLRCSPRSGDLSVYWYQQSLDQGLQFLIQYYNGEERAKGNILERFSAQQFPDLHSELNLSSLELGDSALYFCASSVAAPAGYGYTFGSGTRLTVV.